These 29 T cell receptor beta chains originate from one sample sequenced in a study of spatial heterogeneity in lung cancer. Via MiXCR, TCRdb re-called the 5' RACE reads, giving one row per CDR3 protein. The repertoire holds around 60,000 distinct CDR3 sequences, with roughly 7.9% as singletons. Time point here: sample taken at primary tumor resection. Sequencing covered unsorted whole RNA taken from tumor, nontumor lung or frozen PBMC. Sequenced material: PBMCs, taken at surgery. The origin of the receptors is a female donor with early-stage non-small cell lung cancer.

The sample holds many counts of this clonotype. The V and J genes are TRBV24-1 and TRBJ2-2; D is possibly TRBD2 (6 bases). The ends were cut back, 7 bases at V and 0 bases at J, with 11 bases in the middle. Germline V gene sequence: CDR1 KGHDR, CDR2 SFDVKD. The CDR3 extends over 15 amino acids. Here the CDR3 reads CATRQGGANTGELFF. Written as DNA, the CDR3 is TGTGCCACCAGGCAGGGCGGGGCGAACACCGGGGAGCTGTTTTTT.

This clonotype has just a few counts. V is TRBV28 and J is TRBJ1-5; 7 bases match TRBD1. The germline V gene encodes CDR1 MDHEN and CDR2 SYDVKM. Losses at the gene ends were 7 bases for V and 3 bases for J; bases not matched to a gene: 9. The CDR3 contains 15 residues. The CDR3 DNA sequence: TGTGCCAGCACCTCAGGGGGTGCCTTCAATCAGCCCCAGCATTTT. Encoded protein: CASTSGGAFNQPQHF.

This chain joins TRBV20-1 and TRBJ2-7, with unresolved D. Trimming left V 3 bases short and J 2 bases short, with 5 bases between. This CDR3 is 11 amino acids long. Per the germline V gene, CDR1 is DFQATT and CDR2 is SNEGSKA (reference sequence). As DNA, the CDR3 is TGCAGTGCTAGGGGTCCCTACGAGCAGTACGTC. Translated, it gives CSARGPYEQYV.

The chain has TRBV5-1 and TRBJ2-1; 10 positions match TRBD1. V gave up 4 bases and J gave up 1 base; unmatched junction bases: 8. The germline V gene encodes CDR1 SGHRS and CDR2 YFSETQ. The CDR3 has 17 amino acids. DNA of the CDR3: TGCGCCAGCAGCCCTTCACCGGGACAGGGGTCCTACAATGAGCAGTTCTTC. It encodes CASSPSPGQGSYNEQFF. Full variable domain (missing parts from reference TRBV5-1 and TRBJ2-1): KAGVTQTPRYLIKTRGQQVTLSCSPISGHRSVSWYQQTPGQGLQFLFEYFSETQRNKGNFPGRFSGRQFSNSRSEMNVSTLELGDSALYLCASSPSPGQGSYNEQFFGPGTRLTVL.

The J gene is TRBJ2-1, the V gene TRBV7-3; D not certain. Per germline, CDR1 SGHTA and CDR2 FQGTGA. Trimming left V 5 bases short and J 5 bases short, with 16 bases between. The CDR3 runs 15 residues. The CDR3 reads CASSPLSWQDNEQFF. The CDR3 DNA is TGTGCCAGCAGCCCCTTAAGTTGGCAAGACAATGAGCAGTTCTTC.

There are a few counts of this clonotype. The chain joins TRBV6-5 to TRBJ1-2; 8 bases align to TRBD1. Germline V gene sequence: CDR1 MNHEY, CDR2 SVGAGI. The CDR3 consists of 15 residues. Losses at the gene ends were 4 bases for V and 0 bases for J; bases not matched to a gene: 4. CDR3 nucleotides: TGTGCCAGCAGTTCGGACAGGGATTCTAACTATGGCTACACCTTC. It is translated as CASSSDRDSNYGYTF.

This clonotype was found a few times. The chain uses TRBV5-1 and TRBJ1-6; D may be TRBD1 (6 bases). V gave up 3 bases and J gave up 8 bases, with 9 bases separating them. The germline gives CDR1 SGHRS, CDR2 YFSETQ. CDR3 length: 13 residues. The CDR3 DNA follows: TGCGCCAGCAGCTCACAGGGTGATTCACCCCTCCACTTT. Its protein product is CASSSQGDSPLHF.

The V call is TRBV6-6, the J call TRBJ1-1; tentative D call: TRBD1 (6 bases). The CDR3 has 15 residues. V dropped 4 bases and J dropped 7 bases, with 19 bases sitting between them. Germline V lookup: CDR1 MNHNY, CDR2 SVGAGI (reference sequence). Written as DNA, the CDR3 is TGTGCCAGCAGTTCGGGACATGGAGGGAGGGATGAAGCTTTCTTT. It specifies CASSSGHGGRDEAFF.

This clonotype appeared many times. The chain is built from TRBV18 and TRBJ2-7; tentative D call: TRBD2 (5 bases). This CDR3 is 13 amino acids long. Between the trimmed V and J ends, which lost 6 bases and 3 bases, there was a span of 12 bases. Germline V CDR1 and CDR2: KGHSH, LQKENI. CDR3 bases: TGTGCCAGCTCCAGCTCCCGGGGCTACGAGCAGTACTTC. This codes for CASSSSRGYEQYF.

This clonotype has just a few counts. The CDR3 nucleotides read TGTGCCAGCAGCACGACAGGAGATAGCAATCAGCCCCAGCATTTT. It translates to CASSTTGDSNQPQHF. The chain is built from TRBV6-5 and TRBJ1-5, with D perhaps TRBD1 (6 bases). Looked up from germline, CDR1 is MNHEY and CDR2 is SVGAGI. V lost 6 bases to trimming and J lost 0 bases, with 12 bases between them. This CDR3 has 15 amino acids.

This clonotype was found many times. The genes are TRBV7-2 and TRBJ2-3; TRBD2 matches 11 bases. Per germline, CDR1 SGHTA and CDR2 FQGNSA. V was pared by 6 bases and J by 0 bases, with 5 bases of the junction left unmatched. This CDR3 comprises 16 residues. This CDR3 reads CASRVAGGFSTDTQYF. The CDR3, as DNA: TGTGCCAGCAGAGTAGCGGGGGGGTTTAGCACAGATACGCAGTATTTT.

This clonotype was observed many times. This sequence joins TRBV28 and TRBJ1-5; D uncertain. Deletions cut 5 bases from V and 1 base from J, with 3 bases between. The CDR3 spans 12 residues. Per the germline V gene, CDR1 is MDHEN and CDR2 is SYDVKM. CDR3 protein: CASSGSNQPQHF. Written as DNA, the CDR3 is TGTGCCAGCAGTGGGAGCAATCAGCCCCAGCATTTT.

This clonotype showed up just a few times. The rearrangement joins TRBV7-6 to TRBJ2-7, with a tentative D call TRBD2 (5 bases). The ends were cut back, 8 bases at V and 4 bases at J, with 21 bases in the middle. The CDR3 totals 15 residues. Germline-derived CDR1 and CDR2 are SGHVS and FNYEAQ. CDR3: CASLLRARRPYEQYV. Here the CDR3 DNA reads TGTGCCAGCCTACTGCGGGCTAGAAGGCCTTACGAGCAGTACGTC.

As regards this clonotype: A much larger clonotype is one base distant, so this may be a read error. The chain carries TRBV3-1 and TRBJ2-7, with D possibly being TRBD2 (5 bases). The CDR3 runs 15 residues. V was trimmed by 4 bases and J by 0 bases, leaving 13 bases between them. The germline CDR1 and CDR2 sequences are LGHDT and YNNKEL (reference sequence). Written as DNA, the CDR3 is TGTGCCAGCAGCCGACTACGGGTGGGCTCCTACGAGCAGTACTTC. It codes for CASSRLRVGSYEQYF.

This clonotype was detected ten times or more. The rearrangement uses TRBV5-6 and TRBJ1-1; D is ambiguous. V was pared by 3 bases and J by 3 bases, with 3 bases between. Germline lookup yields CDR1 SGHDT and CDR2 YYEEEE. The CDR3 extends over 11 amino acids. DNA of the CDR3: TGTGCCAGCAGCTCGTACACTGAAGCTTTCTTT. It is translated as CASSSYTEAFF. Full variable domain (rest looked up from reference TRBV5-6 and TRBJ1-1): DAGVTQSPTHLIKTRGQQVTLRCSPKSGHDTVSWYQQALGQGPQFIFQYYEEEERQRGNFPDRFSGHQFPNYSSELNVNALLLGDSALYLCASSSYTEAFFGQGTRLTVV.

This clonotype was picked up many times. V usage is TRBV11-3 and J usage is TRBJ2-1; tentative D call: TRBD1 (5 bases). In germline, CDR1 is SGHNT, CDR2 YENEEA. The CDR3 loop spans 17 amino acids. Trimming removed 5 bases at V and 2 bases at J, with 19 bases between. In nucleotides, the CDR3 is TGTGCCAGCAGCGGAATACAGGTCGCACGGACCTACAATGAGCAGTTCTTC. It specifies CASSGIQVARTYNEQFF.

The genes are TRBV7-3 and TRBJ2-6; D could derive from TRBD1 or TRBD2 (6 bases each). The CDR3 consists of 17 residues. Trimming took off 2 bases at V and 2 bases at J, with 13 bases between the two ends. Germline V gene data show CDR1 as SGHTA and CDR2 as FQGTGA. CDR3 in DNA: TGTGCCAGCAGCTTATCCCGGGGGCCCGCTGGGGCCAACGTCCTGACTTTC. It translates to CASSLSRGPAGANVLTF.

This clonotype was seen only a few times. The genes are TRBV5-1 and TRBJ2-5; the D gene is possibly TRBD2 (5 bases). CDR3 length: 14 residues. CDR1 and CDR2 (germline): SGHRS, YFSETQ. Trimming left V 2 bases short and J 6 bases short, with 14 bases between. Here the CDR3 reads CASSLDPEVKTQYF. CDR3 bases: TGCGCCAGCAGCTTAGACCCGGAGGTAAAGACCCAGTACTTC.

This chain joins TRBV28 and TRBJ2-2, with D unresolved. Trimming pared 7 bases from V and 3 bases from J, leaving 15 bases between. This CDR3 has 15 residues. Germline CDR1 reads MDHEN; CDR2 reads SYDVKM. CDR3 sequence (DNA): TGTGCCAGCATCATGGGCCCCGGGTACACCGGGGAGCTGTTTTTT. Translating it yields CASIMGPGYTGELFF.

In this sample, this clonotype turned up a few times. The chain couples TRBV24-1 to TRBJ2-7; D not certain. CDR1 and CDR2 from the germline V gene are KGHDR and SFDVKD. The ends were cut back, 1 base at V and 6 bases at J, with 9 bases in the middle. The CDR3 is 13 amino acids. This chain's CDR3 is CATSDFDAGEQYF. CDR3 DNA: TGTGCCACCAGTGATTTCGACGCCGGCGAGCAGTACTTC.

This clonotype was recorded at least ten times. This chain connects TRBV29-1 to TRBJ1-5; D is unresolved. The germline V gene has CDR1 SQVTM and CDR2 ANQGSEA. The length of the CDR3 is 13 residues. Trimming shortened V by 6 bases and J by 5 bases, and 14 bases separated the two germline ends. CDR3 coding DNA: TGCAGCGTGCCGGACCCGGAGGATCAGCCCCAGCATTTT. It encodes CSVPDPEDQPQHF.

This clonotype appeared many times. The chain links TRBV5-6 to TRBJ1-5; D is possibly TRBD1 (6 bases). CDR3 length equals 15 residues. Germline lookup yields CDR1 SGHDT and CDR2 YYEEEE. The germline V and J ends were trimmed by 3 bases and 3 bases, with 13 bases remaining between them. CDR3 sequence: CASSSARQVNQPQHF. CDR3 DNA sequence: TGTGCCAGCAGCTCGGCTCGACAGGTCAATCAGCCCCAGCATTTT.

This clonotype showed up just a few times. This chain uses TRBV6-4 with TRBJ1-2, with TRBD1 as a possible D gene (6 bases). Germline V lookup: CDR1 MRHNA, CDR2 SNTAGT. The CDR3 has 13 residues. The germline V and J ends were trimmed by 0 bases and 8 bases, with 10 bases remaining between them. The DNA for the CDR3 is TGTGCCAGCAGTGACTCGAGCAGGGGAGGCTACACCTTC. This translates into CASSDSSRGGYTF.

This clonotype came up a few times. The J gene is TRBJ1-5, the V gene TRBV6-2 or TRBV6-3; D unresolved. Trimming stripped 2 bases from V and 7 bases from J, with 12 bases between. The CDR3 is 14 residues long. Germline V gene data show CDR1 as MNHEY and CDR2 as SVGEGT. The CDR3 protein is CASSYGGEKQPQHF. The CDR3 nucleotides are TGTGCCAGCAGTTACGGTGGGGAAAAACAGCCCCAGCATTTT.

The J gene is TRBJ1-1, the V gene TRBV29-1, with D tentatively TRBD1 (6 bases). The CDR3 extends over 13 amino acids. V lost 6 bases and J 2 bases, leaving 13 bases between the germline ends. CDR1 and CDR2 from the germline V gene are SQVTM and ANQGSEA. CDR3 coding DNA: TGCAGCGTAGAAACAGGGCGAAACACTGAAGCTTTCTTT. This encodes CSVETGRNTEAFF.

This clonotype appeared many times. The chain recombines TRBV6-5 with TRBJ1-5; D uncertain. V lost 6 bases, J lost 4 bases, and 16 bases lay in between. There are 15 residues in the CDR3. Germline CDR1 reads MNHEY; CDR2 reads SVGAGI. The CDR3 bases are TGTGCCAGCAGATCCCGCGCCGGGGTGAATCAGCCCCAGCATTTT. Its protein is CASRSRAGVNQPQHF.

This clonotype occurred many times. CDR3: CASSLNRKRGYTF. In DNA, the CDR3 is TGTGCCAGCAGCTTAAACAGAAAGCGCGGCTACACCTTC. V and J are TRBV11-1 and TRBJ1-2; D gene ambiguous. Germline V lookup: CDR1 SGHAT, CDR2 FQDESV (reference sequence). V lost 2 bases and J 8 bases, leaving 12 bases between the germline ends. This CDR3 region has 13 residues.

This clonotype was detected only a few times. This sequence joins TRBV28 and TRBJ1-1; the D is unclear. Germline CDR1 MDHEN, CDR2 SYDVKM. The CDR3 has 14 residues. The V and J ends lost 6 bases and 0 bases respectively, with 11 bases between them. The CDR3 is CASSPPPMNTEAFF. In DNA form, the CDR3 reads TGTGCCAGCAGCCCCCCCCCAATGAACACTGAAGCTTTCTTT. The full variable domain, with the rest looked up from reference TRBV28 and TRBJ1-1, is DVKVTQSSRYLVKRTGEKVFLECVQDMDHENMFWYRQDPGLGLRLIYFSYDVKMKEKGDIPEGYSVSREKKERFSLILESASTNQTSMYLCASSPPPMNTEAFFGQGTRLTVV.

This clonotype has just a few counts. The CDR3 DNA reads as TGTGCCAGCAGGCCCTCAGCGGGAGGGTCCAACGAGCAGTACTTC. It specifies CASRPSAGGSNEQYF. This sequence joins TRBV7-8 and TRBJ2-7, with 10 bases identical to TRBD2. J was trimmed by 5 bases and V by 6 bases; bases with no gene match: 10. Germline V gene sequence: CDR1 SGHVS, CDR2 FQNEAQ. CDR3 length: 15 residues.